Listed below are T cell receptor beta chains from one sample, sequenced in a study of T-cell memory formation after mild COVID-19. TCRdb re-derived calls from the 5' RACE reads in MiXCR, one entry per CDR3 protein. The sample carries just over 350,000 distinct CDR3 sequences, under 15% recorded once. Sequenced: PBMCs or a T cell subset sorted from them (not recorded which). The receptors were sampled from a man between 18 and 35 years old who had mild COVID-19 (a few samples of this study predate the infection). Cell type and time point are not known. Both conserved end residues are part of each CDR3. A D gene is named only where the DNA matches it firmly. Clone size is shown for a subset of rows, as once, few, many or a class of expanded clone.

size,J,D,V,DNA,CDR3
-,TRBJ2-3,TRBD2,TRBV12-3/TRBV12-4,TGTGCCAGCAGTCCTAATAGCGGGGGAGTCACAGATACGCAGTATTTT,CASSPNSGGVTDTQYF
-,TRBJ2-7,TRBD2,TRBV10-3,TGTGCCATCAGTGAGTCGACTAGCTCAAACGAGCAGTACTTC,CAISESTSSNEQYF
-,TRBJ2-5,TRBD2,TRBV7-3,TGTGCCAGCAGCCCGGCTAGTGGCGGGGGGCCCTTCCACTTC,CASSPASGGGPFHF
few,TRBJ2-2,TRBD2,TRBV12-3/TRBV12-4,TGTGCCAGCACCGGCGGCGGGGGGGCCCTCGGGGAGCTGTTTTTT,CASTGGGGALGELFF
-,TRBJ1-2,-,TRBV14,TGTGCCAGCAGCCATACTCTCGGGGGATCCAGTTATGGCTACACCTTC,CASSHTLGGSSYGYTF
many,TRBJ1-2,TRBD1,TRBV20-1,TGCAGTGCCCCGGGACAGGGGGCATTTGGCTACACCTTC,CSAPGQGAFGYTF
few,TRBJ1-6,-,TRBV9,TGTGCCAGCAGCGTAGAAAACAGTCCGAATTCACCCCTCCACTTT,CASSVENSPNSPLHF
-,TRBJ1-1,-,TRBV5-1,TGCGCCAGCAGCTGGCCGGGCGGGGAGGGTGAAGCTTTCTTT,CASSWPGGEGEAFF
few,TRBJ1-2,TRBD1,TRBV4-2,TGTGCCAGCAGCCCCGAGGACAGGGAAGCTGGCTACACCTTC,CASSPEDREAGYTF
many,TRBJ2-1,-,TRBV6-6,TGTGCCAGCAGTTATCCAACAGGCATAAATGAGCAGTTCTTC,CASSYPTGINEQFF
many,TRBJ2-7,-,TRBV4-1,TGCGCCAGCGGACACTCCTACGAGCAGTACTTC,CASGHSYEQYF
-,TRBJ1-1,TRBD1,TRBV19,TGTGCCAGCCGGACAGGGCAAATGAGCGAAGCTTTCTTT,CASRTGQMSEAFF
many,TRBJ2-3,TRBD2,TRBV6-4,TGTGCCAGCAGTGAAAGAGCGGGGGGCCCCACAGATACGCAGTATTTT,CASSERAGGPTDTQYF
few,TRBJ1-1,-,TRBV20-1,TGCAGTGCTCGGCGGGGCAGGGGGAACACTGAAGCTTTCTTT,CSARRGRGNTEAFF